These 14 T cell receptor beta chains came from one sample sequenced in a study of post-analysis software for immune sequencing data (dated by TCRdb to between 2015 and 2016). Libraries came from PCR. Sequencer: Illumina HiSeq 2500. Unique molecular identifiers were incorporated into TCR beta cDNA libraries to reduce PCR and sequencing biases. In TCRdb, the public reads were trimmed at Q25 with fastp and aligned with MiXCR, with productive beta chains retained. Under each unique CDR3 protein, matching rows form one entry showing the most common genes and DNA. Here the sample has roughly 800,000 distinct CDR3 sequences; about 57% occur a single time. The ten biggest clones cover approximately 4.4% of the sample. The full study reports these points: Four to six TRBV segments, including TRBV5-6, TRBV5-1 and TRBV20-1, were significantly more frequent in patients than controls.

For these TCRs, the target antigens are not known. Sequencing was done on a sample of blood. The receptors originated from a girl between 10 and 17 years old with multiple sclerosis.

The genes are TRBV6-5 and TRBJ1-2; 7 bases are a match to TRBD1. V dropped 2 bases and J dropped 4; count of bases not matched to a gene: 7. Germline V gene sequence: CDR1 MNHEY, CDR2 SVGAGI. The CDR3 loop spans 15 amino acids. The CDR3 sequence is CASSYRRNRGYGYTF. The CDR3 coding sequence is TGTGCCAGCAGTTACAGACGAAACAGGGGCTATGGCTACACCTTC.

The CDR3 sequence: CSVDPGSTEAFF. The CDR3 DNA reads as TGCAGCGTTGACCCAGGGAGCACTGAAGCTTTCTTT. The rearrangement uses TRBV29-1 and TRBJ1-1; possible D gene TRBD1, 5 bases. The length of the CDR3 is 12 residues. Trimming stripped 3 bases from V and 4 bases from J, with 9 bases between. Germline V lookup: CDR1 SQVTM, CDR2 ANQGSEA.

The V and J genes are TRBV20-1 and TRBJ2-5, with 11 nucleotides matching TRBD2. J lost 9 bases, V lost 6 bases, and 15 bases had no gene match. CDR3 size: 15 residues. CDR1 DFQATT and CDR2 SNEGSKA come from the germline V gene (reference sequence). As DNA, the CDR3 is TGCAGTGCCGAAACTAGCGGGGGTTCACGGGGGGCCCAGTACTTC. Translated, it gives CSAETSGGSRGAQYF.

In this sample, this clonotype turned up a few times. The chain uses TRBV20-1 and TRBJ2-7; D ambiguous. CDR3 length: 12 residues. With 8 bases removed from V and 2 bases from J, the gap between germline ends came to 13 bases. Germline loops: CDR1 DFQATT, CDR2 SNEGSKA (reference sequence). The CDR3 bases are TGCAGTATGATTACAGCGACCTACGAGCAGTACTTC. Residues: CSMITATYEQYF.

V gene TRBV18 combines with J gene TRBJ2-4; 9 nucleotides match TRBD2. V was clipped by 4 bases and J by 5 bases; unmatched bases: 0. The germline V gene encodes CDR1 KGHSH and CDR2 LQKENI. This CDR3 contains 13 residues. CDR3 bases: TGTGCCAGCTCACGGACTAGCGAAAACATTCAGTACTTC. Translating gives CASSRTSENIQYF.

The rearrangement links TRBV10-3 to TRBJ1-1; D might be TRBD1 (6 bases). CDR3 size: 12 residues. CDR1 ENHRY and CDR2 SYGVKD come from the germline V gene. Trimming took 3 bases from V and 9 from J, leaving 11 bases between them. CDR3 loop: CAISEGGGQAFF. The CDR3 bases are TGTGCCATCAGTGAAGGGGGGGGCCAAGCTTTCTTT.

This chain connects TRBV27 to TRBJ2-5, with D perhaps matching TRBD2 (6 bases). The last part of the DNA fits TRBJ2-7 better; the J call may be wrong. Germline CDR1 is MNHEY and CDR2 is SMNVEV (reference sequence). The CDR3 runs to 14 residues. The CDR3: CASSLIAVYYEQYF. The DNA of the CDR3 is TGTGCCAGCAGTTTGATAGCGGTTTACTACGAGCAGTACTTC.

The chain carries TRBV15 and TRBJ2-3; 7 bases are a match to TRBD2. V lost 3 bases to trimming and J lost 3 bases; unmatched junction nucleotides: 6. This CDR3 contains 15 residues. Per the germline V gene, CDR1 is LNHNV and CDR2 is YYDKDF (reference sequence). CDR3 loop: CATSSISGWTDTQYF. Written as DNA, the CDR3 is TGTGCCACCAGCAGTATTAGCGGGTGGACAGATACGCAGTATTTT.

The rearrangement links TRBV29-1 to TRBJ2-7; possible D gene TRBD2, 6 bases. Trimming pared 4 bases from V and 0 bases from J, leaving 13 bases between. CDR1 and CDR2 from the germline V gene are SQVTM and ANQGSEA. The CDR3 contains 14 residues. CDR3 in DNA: TGCAGCGTTGGGCAGCGGGTGGGCTCCTACGAGCAGTACTTC. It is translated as CSVGQRVGSYEQYF.

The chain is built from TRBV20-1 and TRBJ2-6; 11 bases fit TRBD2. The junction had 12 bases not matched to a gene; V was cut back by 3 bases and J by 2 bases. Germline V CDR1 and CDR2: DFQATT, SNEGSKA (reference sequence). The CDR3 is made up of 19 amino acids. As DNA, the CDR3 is TGCAGTGCTAGTAGGATCCATAGCGGGGGGGCCGCTGGGGCCAACGTCCTGACTTTC. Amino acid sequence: CSASRIHSGGAAGANVLTF.

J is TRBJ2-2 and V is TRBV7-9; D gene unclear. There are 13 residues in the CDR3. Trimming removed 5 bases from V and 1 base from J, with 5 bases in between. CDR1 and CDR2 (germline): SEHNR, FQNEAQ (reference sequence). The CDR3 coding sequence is TGTGCCAGCAGCGCCCAGAACACCGGGGAGCTGTTTTTT. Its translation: CASSAQNTGELFF.

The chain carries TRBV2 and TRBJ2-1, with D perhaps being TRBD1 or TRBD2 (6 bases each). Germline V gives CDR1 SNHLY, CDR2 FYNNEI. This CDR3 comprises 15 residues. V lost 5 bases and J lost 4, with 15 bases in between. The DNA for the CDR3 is TGTGCCAGCAGTTCTCTGGGGGGCCTGTACAATGAGCAGTTCTTC. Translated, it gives CASSSLGGLYNEQFF. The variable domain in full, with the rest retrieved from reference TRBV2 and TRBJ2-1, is EPEVTQTPSHQVTQMGQEVILRCVPISNHLYFYWYRQILGQKVEFLVSFYNNEISEKSEIFDDQFSVERPDGSNFTLKIRSTKLEDSAMYFCASSSLGGLYNEQFFGPGTRLTVL.

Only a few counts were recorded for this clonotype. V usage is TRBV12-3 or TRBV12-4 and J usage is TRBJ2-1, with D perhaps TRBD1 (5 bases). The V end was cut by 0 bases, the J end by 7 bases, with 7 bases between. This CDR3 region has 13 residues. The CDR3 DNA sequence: TGTGCCAGCAGTTTAGCCGGACAAAATGAGCAGTTCTTC. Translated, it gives CASSLAGQNEQFF.

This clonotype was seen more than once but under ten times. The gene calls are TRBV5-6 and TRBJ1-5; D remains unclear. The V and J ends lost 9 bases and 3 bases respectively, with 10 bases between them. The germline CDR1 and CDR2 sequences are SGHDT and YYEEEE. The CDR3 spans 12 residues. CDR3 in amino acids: CANNSPNQPQHF. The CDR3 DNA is TGTGCCAACAACTCTCCCAATCAGCCCCAGCATTTT.